These 29 T cell receptor beta chains share one sample of origin, sequenced in a study of a mutant IDH1 vaccine in newly diagnosed glioma. The protocol was immunoSEQ multiplex PCR, while the TCRdb copy is restricted to in-frame clones and leaves out a portion. The top ten clones hold less than 0.65% of a sample with 90,000 to 100,000 clones, 85% to 90% of them seen once. Time point specified: baseline, week 1 (first vaccination visit). The treatment is: pre-vaccination baseline after standard-of-care therapy. The sequencing used PBMCs, collected from a glioma patient treated with radiotherapy, temozolomide or both. Receptors originate from a woman aged 45-65 years with glioma.

The chain carries TRBV4-2 and TRBJ1-1; D perhaps matches TRBD1 (6 bases). V was shortened by 4 bases and J by 5 bases, with 17 bases between the two germline ends. Germline V gene sequence: CDR1 LGHNA, CDR2 YNFKEQ. The CDR3 has 15 amino acids. CDR3 nucleotide sequence: TGTGCCAGCAGCCCCAGGGGAGGGCCGGGGACTGAAGCTTTCTTT. This codes for CASSPRGGPGTEAFF.

The chain links TRBV4-2 to TRBJ2-2; 11 positions agree with TRBD1. CDR3 length: 15 amino acids. CDR1 and CDR2 from the germline V gene are LGHNA and YNFKEQ. J was trimmed by 4 bases and V by 6 bases; bases with no gene match: 4. The CDR3 nucleotides are TGTGCCAGCAGTCGGGACAGGGGGACCACCGGGGAGCTGTTTTTT. Translation: CASSRDRGTTGELFF.

J is TRBJ2-5 and V is TRBV30; 7 nucleotides line up with TRBD1. CDR3 length: 13 amino acids. From germline, CDR1 is GTSNPN and CDR2 SVGIG (reference sequence). With V trimmed by 4 bases and J by 1 base, 3 bases remained unmatched. The CDR3 reads CAWKTGFQETQYF. The CDR3 region has the DNA TGTGCCTGGAAGACAGGGTTCCAAGAGACCCAGTACTTC.

This rearrangement joins TRBV27 to TRBJ1-1; weak D call: TRBD1 (6 bases). This CDR3 spans 14 amino acids. V was trimmed by 6 bases and J by 4 bases, leaving 15 bases between them. Germline-derived CDR1 and CDR2 are MNHEY and SMNVEV (reference sequence). Here the CDR3 reads CASSLLGAGTEAFF. Written as DNA, the CDR3 is TGTGCCAGCAGCCTCTTGGGGGCAGGCACTGAAGCTTTCTTT.

In DNA form, the CDR3 reads TGTGCCAGCAGCGCGCTCGGGACAGCGGGGGAGACCCAGTACTTC. Encoded protein: CASSALGTAGETQYF. This chain links TRBV9 with TRBJ2-5; D may correspond to TRBD1 or TRBD2 (7 bases each). From germline, CDR1 is SGDLS and CDR2 YYNGEE. Trimming stripped 3 bases from V and 5 bases from J, with 17 bases between. This CDR3 is built from 15 residues.

The J gene is TRBJ1-1, the V gene TRBV19, with 8 bases lining up with TRBD1. The CDR3 is 13 amino acids. Germline assignment: CDR1 LNHDA and CDR2 SQIVND (reference sequence). The V and J ends lost 9 bases and 4 bases, in that order; junction bases with no gene match: 7. The CDR3 spells CASIGQGFTEAFF. As DNA, the CDR3 is TGTGCCAGCATAGGACAGGGTTTCACTGAAGCTTTCTTT.

The V gene is TRBV9, the J gene TRBJ2-5, with 10 bases matching TRBD2. Germline trimming cut 2 bases from V and 5 bases from J; bases unmatched to any gene: 9. Per germline, CDR1 SGDLS and CDR2 YYNGEE. The CDR3 loop spans 16 amino acids. CDR3 sequence reads: CASSVFSGGLLETQYF. CDR3 in DNA: TGTGCCAGCAGCGTCTTTAGCGGGGGGCTTCTCGAGACCCAGTACTTC.

This clone was seen a single time. The genes are TRBV2 and TRBJ2-6, with 9 bases aligning to TRBD1. Trimming removed 8 bases from V and 4 bases from J; junction bases left unmatched: 12. Germline lookup yields CDR1 SNHLY and CDR2 FYNNEI. This CDR3 is 17 amino acids long. CDR3 region: CASLLQGAGYGANVLTF. The CDR3, as DNA: TGTGCCAGCCTACTACAGGGGGCGGGTTACGGGGCCAACGTCCTGACTTTC.

The rearrangement links TRBV28 to TRBJ2-7; 8 nucleotides agree with TRBD2. The CDR3 totals 15 residues. J was trimmed by 9 bases and V by 6 bases; bases with no gene match: 16. CDR1 is MDHEN and CDR2 is SYDVKM in the germline V gene. The CDR3 DNA follows: TGTGCCAGCAGATCTCCCGGGACTAGAACGTCTCGGCAGTACTTC. It translates to CASRSPGTRTSRQYF.

The chain joins TRBV10-3 to TRBJ1-1; no definite D call. Trimming removed 4 bases at V and 4 bases at J, with 7 bases between. Germline CDR1 reads ENHRY; CDR2 reads SYGVKD. This CDR3 is built from 12 residues. The CDR3 sequence: CAISGGGTEAFF. The CDR3 coding sequence is TGTGCCATCAGTGGCGGCGGCACTGAAGCTTTCTTT.

The genes are TRBV7-2 and TRBJ1-1; a weak D match, TRBD1 (6 bases). The germline V gene has CDR1 SGHTA and CDR2 FQGNSA. CDR3 length: 17 amino acids. V gave up 6 bases and J gave up 1 base, with 21 bases separating them. For the CDR3, the DNA is TGTGCCAGCAGTTTCAGAAACAGGGAATCTAAGAACACTGAAGCTTTCTTT. It is translated as CASSFRNRESKNTEAFF.

This clone appeared once. This sequence joins TRBV28 and TRBJ1-5; D is uncertain. Trimming took off 5 bases at V and 0 bases at J, with 35 bases between the two ends. Germline V gene lookup returns CDR1 MDHEN and CDR2 SYDVKM. The CDR3 contains 23 residues. CDR3 amino acids: CASSQVSSPLRVPNIFSNQPQHF. The CDR3 DNA reads TGTGCCAGCAGTCAGGTCTCATCCCCACTCCGAGTCCCGAACATTTTTAGCAATCAGCCCCAGCATTTT.

This chain joins TRBV10-3 and TRBJ1-1; D gene uncertain. The CDR3 contains 15 residues. The germline V gene has CDR1 ENHRY and CDR2 SYGVKD. Trimming took 0 bases from V and 0 from J, leaving 8 bases between them. The CDR3 nucleotides read TGTGCCATCAGTGAGTCGTGGGGTATGAACACTGAAGCTTTCTTT. This encodes CAISESWGMNTEAFF.

The chain has TRBV27 and TRBJ2-7, with TRBD1 matching 8 bases. V shed 4 bases, J shed 4 bases, and the junction held 6 bases outside the gene matches. The CDR3 contains 14 residues. In germline, CDR1 is MNHEY, CDR2 SMNVEV (reference sequence). CDR3 sequence (DNA): TGTGCCAGCAGTTCACAGGGGGTAGGGTACGAGCAGTACTTC. Amino acids: CASSSQGVGYEQYF.

This chain uses TRBV29-1 with TRBJ2-2; 10 bases match TRBD2. The germline gives CDR1 SQVTM, CDR2 ANQGSEA. This CDR3 has 15 residues. Trimming cost V 5 bases and J 1 base; bases outside gene matches: 4. CDR3: CSVRLAGMNTGELFF. The CDR3 coding sequence is TGCAGCGTTAGACTAGCGGGTATGAACACCGGGGAGCTGTTTTTT.

Comment on this clone: The junction departs from the called germline gene at one end, perhaps through a read error. The gene calls are TRBV5-1 and TRBJ1-4, with D hard to call. The germline V gene has CDR1 SGHRS and CDR2 YFSETQ. The CDR3 spans 13 residues. The CDR3 bases are TGCGCCAGCAGTGCATCAACTAATGAAAGACTGTTTTTT. Protein product: CASSASTNERLFF.

V usage is TRBV28 and J usage is TRBJ2-7; 8 bases are shared with TRBD1. The V gene's germline CDR1 is MDHEN and CDR2 SYDVKM. The junction had 6 bases not matched to a gene; V was cut back by 4 bases and J by 4 bases. The CDR3 is 14 residues long. The CDR3 nucleotides read TGTGCCAGCAGTTCCGGACAGGGATCTTACGAGCAGTACTTC. It codes for CASSSGQGSYEQYF.

The CDR3 loop reads CASSRLAGEGTGELFF. The CDR3 DNA is TGTGCCAGCAGCCGGTTGGCGGGAGAGGGTACCGGGGAGCTGTTTTTT. This rearrangement joins TRBV5-5 to TRBJ2-2; 7 bases match TRBD2. The CDR3 is made up of 16 amino acids. V was clipped by 4 bases and J by 5 bases; unmatched bases: 11. Germline V gene lookup returns CDR1 SGHKS and CDR2 YYEKEE (reference sequence).

This chain uses TRBV15 with TRBJ2-7; no clear D gene. CDR1 is LNHNV and CDR2 is YYDKDF in the germline V gene (reference sequence). This CDR3 is built from 12 residues. V lost 1 base and J 9 bases, leaving 10 bases between the germline ends. CDR3 sequence (DNA): TGTGCCACCAGCAGAGGTATGCGAGCGCAGTACTTC. Translated: CATSRGMRAQYF.

Only a few counts were recorded for this clone. The rearrangement links TRBV6-1 to TRBJ2-2; 8 bases match TRBD2. With 4 bases clipped from V and 5 bases from J, the junction kept 12 bases outside the gene matches. Germline-derived CDR1 and CDR2 are MNHNS and SASEGT. This CDR3 has 17 residues. The CDR3 DNA is TGTGCCAGCAGTGCGGGGACGGGACTAGATAGTACCGGGGAGCTGTTTTTT. Its translation is CASSAGTGLDSTGELFF.

This chain uses TRBV27 with TRBJ2-1, with D possibly being TRBD2 (6 bases). The V and J ends lost 2 bases and 2 bases respectively, with 10 bases between them. The CDR3 runs 15 residues. Germline V gives CDR1 MNHEY, CDR2 SMNVEV (reference sequence). In DNA, the CDR3 is TGTGCCAGCAGTTTACGGGAGTCCCCCTACAATGAGCAGTTCTTC. It specifies CASSLRESPYNEQFF.

The rearrangement links TRBV5-1 to TRBJ1-6; D perhaps matches TRBD1 (5 bases). Looked up from germline, CDR1 is SGHRS and CDR2 is YFSETQ. The CDR3 loop spans 15 amino acids. V shed 3 bases and J shed 6 bases, with 13 bases lying between them. The CDR3 nucleotides are TGCGCCAGCAGCTCGGAGGGGACCGCTAATTCACCCCTCCACTTT. Amino acid sequence: CASSSEGTANSPLHF.

The V and J genes are TRBV12-5 and TRBJ1-5; 8 positions match TRBD1. V dropped 11 bases and J dropped 6; count of bases not matched to a gene: 9. Germline CDR1 LGHNT, CDR2 FRNRAP. The CDR3 is made up of 13 amino acids. CDR3 nucleotides: TGTGCTTCAGGGGGCGGTGTAGCTCAGCCCCAGCATTTT. Protein: CASGGGVAQPQHF. The whole variable domain, remainder taken from reference TRBV12-5 and TRBJ1-5, is DARVTQTPRHKVTEMGQEVTMRCQPILGHNTVFWYRQTMMQGLELLAYFRNRAPLDDSGMPKDRFSAEMPDATLATLKIQPSEPRDSAVYFCASGGGVAQPQHFGDGTRLSIL.

The chain employs TRBV28 and TRBJ2-7; 9 positions match TRBD1. The germline gives CDR1 MDHEN, CDR2 SYDVKM. This CDR3 has 16 residues. V shed 2 bases and J 3 bases; nucleotides not matched to a gene: 8. The CDR3 sequence is CASSLGGQGPVYEQYF. The CDR3 nucleotides are TGTGCCAGCAGTTTAGGGGGACAGGGACCCGTCTACGAGCAGTACTTC.

The chain combines TRBV9 with TRBJ2-5; 8 positions match TRBD2. Germline loops: CDR1 SGDLS, CDR2 YYNGEE. The CDR3 consists of 15 residues. V lost 4 bases and J lost 4; bases outside the gene matches: 9. The CDR3 DNA is TGTGCCAGCAGCCCCAGCGGGAGTAATCGAGAGACCCAGTACTTC. Its protein product is CASSPSGSNRETQYF.

The chain uses TRBV5-1 and TRBJ2-1, with 7 bases identical to TRBD2. Per the germline V gene, CDR1 is SGHRS and CDR2 is YFSETQ. The CDR3 covers 15 residues. V trimming: 4 bases; J trimming: 4 bases; junction bases outside the gene matches: 8. CDR3 in amino acids: CASSPSGAPYNEQFF. The CDR3 region has the DNA TGCGCCAGCAGCCCTAGCGGTGCGCCTTACAATGAGCAGTTCTTC.

The rearrangement joins TRBV19 to TRBJ1-2, with 9 bases that match TRBD1. The V and J ends lost 1 base and 4 bases, in that order; junction bases with no gene match: 10. The CDR3 covers 17 residues. The germline CDR1 and CDR2 sequences are LNHDA and SQIVND (reference sequence). CDR3 region: CASSIAPPGQGGYGYTF. The CDR3, as DNA: TGTGCCAGTAGTATAGCCCCCCCGGGACAGGGAGGCTATGGCTACACCTTC.

This chain links TRBV5-1 with TRBJ1-1, with 8 bases matching TRBD1. The junction had 14 bases not matched to a gene; V was cut back by 4 bases and J by 0 bases. The CDR3 totals 18 residues. Germline V CDR1 and CDR2: SGHRS, YFSETQ. As DNA, the CDR3 is TGCGCCAGCAGCGGGGACGGACAGGGAGCTTTAATGAACACTGAAGCTTTCTTT. This codes for CASSGDGQGALMNTEAFF.

The chain links TRBV11-3 to TRBJ2-5; 9 bases map to TRBD1. This CDR3 region has 14 residues. V shed 6 bases, J shed 5 bases, and the junction held 7 bases outside the gene matches. CDR1 is SGHNT and CDR2 is YENEEA in the germline V gene. The CDR3 nucleotides read TGTGCCAGCAGTCGACAGGGGGAGTGGGAGACCCAGTACTTC. Translation: CASSRQGEWETQYF.